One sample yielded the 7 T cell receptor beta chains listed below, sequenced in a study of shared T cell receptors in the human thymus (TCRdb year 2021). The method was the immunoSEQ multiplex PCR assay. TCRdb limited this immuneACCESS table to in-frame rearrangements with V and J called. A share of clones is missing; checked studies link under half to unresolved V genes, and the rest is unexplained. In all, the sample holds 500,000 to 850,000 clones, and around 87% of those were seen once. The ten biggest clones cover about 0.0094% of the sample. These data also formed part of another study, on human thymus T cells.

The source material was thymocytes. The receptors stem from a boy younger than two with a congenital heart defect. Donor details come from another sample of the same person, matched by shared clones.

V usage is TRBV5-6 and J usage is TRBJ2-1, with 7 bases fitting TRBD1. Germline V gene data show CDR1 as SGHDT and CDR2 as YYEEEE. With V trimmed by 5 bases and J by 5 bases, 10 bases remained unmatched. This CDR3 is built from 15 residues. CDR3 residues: CASSYLRDRDNEQFF. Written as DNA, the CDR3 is TGTGCCAGCAGTTACCTTCGAGACAGGGACAATGAGCAGTTCTTC.

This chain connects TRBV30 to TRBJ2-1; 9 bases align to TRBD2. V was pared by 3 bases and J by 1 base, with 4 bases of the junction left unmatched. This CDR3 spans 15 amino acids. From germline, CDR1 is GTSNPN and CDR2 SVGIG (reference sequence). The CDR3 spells CAWRLLAGSYNEQFF. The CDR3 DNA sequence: TGTGCCTGGAGGTTACTAGCGGGTTCCTACAATGAGCAGTTCTTC. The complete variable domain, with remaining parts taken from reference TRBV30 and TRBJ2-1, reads SQTIHQWPATLVQPVGSPLSLECTVEGTSNPNLYWYRQAAGRGLQLLFYSVGIGQISSEVPQNLSASRPQDRQFILSSKKLLLSDSGFYLCAWRLLAGSYNEQFFGPGTRLTVL.

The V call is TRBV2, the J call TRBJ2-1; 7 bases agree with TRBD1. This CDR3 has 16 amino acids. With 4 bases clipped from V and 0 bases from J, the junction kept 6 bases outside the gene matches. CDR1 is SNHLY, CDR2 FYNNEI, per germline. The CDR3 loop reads CASSAGQSSSYNEQFF. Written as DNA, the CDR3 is TGTGCCAGCAGTGCGGGACAGTCGAGCTCCTACAATGAGCAGTTCTTC.

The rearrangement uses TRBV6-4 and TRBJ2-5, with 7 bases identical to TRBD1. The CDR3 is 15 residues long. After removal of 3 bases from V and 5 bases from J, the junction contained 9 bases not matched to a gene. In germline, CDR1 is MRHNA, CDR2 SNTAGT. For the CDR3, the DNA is TGTGCCAGCAGTGATCACAGGACAGGCTGGGAGACCCAGTACTTC. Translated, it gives CASSDHRTGWETQYF.

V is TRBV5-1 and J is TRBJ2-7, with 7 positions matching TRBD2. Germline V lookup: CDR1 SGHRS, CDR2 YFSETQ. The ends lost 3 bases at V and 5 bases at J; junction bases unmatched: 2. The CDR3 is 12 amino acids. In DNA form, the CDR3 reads TGCGCCAGCAGCTGGGGGACTAACGAGCAGTACTTC. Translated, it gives CASSWGTNEQYF.

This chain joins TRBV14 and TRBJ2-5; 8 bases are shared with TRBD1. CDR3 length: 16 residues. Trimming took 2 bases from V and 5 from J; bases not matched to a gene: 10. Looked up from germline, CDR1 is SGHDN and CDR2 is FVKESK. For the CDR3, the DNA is TGTGCCAGCAGCCAAAACCGGGACAGGTGGTCGGAGACCCAGTACTTC. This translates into CASSQNRDRWSETQYF.

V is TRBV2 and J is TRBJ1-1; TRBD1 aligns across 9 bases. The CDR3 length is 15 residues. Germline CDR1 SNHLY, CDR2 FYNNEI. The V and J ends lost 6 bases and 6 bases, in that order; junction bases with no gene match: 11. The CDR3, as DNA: TGTGCCAGCAGGAGGCCCGGGACAGGGTCATCTGAAGCTTTCTTT. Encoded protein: CASRRPGTGSSEAFF.